Below are 7 T cell receptor beta chains sequenced from a single sample in a study of T cells in Graves' hyperthyroidism and ophthalmopathy. There were TCR beta CDR3 regions amplified from RNA transcripts. During a first-round RT-PCR of the TCR CDR3, the HTBI primer set was used. MiXCR, applied by TCRdb to the multiplex PCR reads, yields one record per CDR3 protein. Of about 210,000 distinct CDR3 sequences in the sample, 15% to 20% were seen once. Sequencing was done on a sample of blood. The receptor source for this set is a man in his fifties or sixties with Graves' hyperthyroidism.

The chain has TRBV5-1 and TRBJ2-7; D possibly corresponds to TRBD2 (5 bases). V dropped 4 bases and J dropped 0 bases, with 14 bases sitting between them. The CDR3 is 15 amino acids. The V gene's germline CDR1 is SGHRS and CDR2 YFSETQ. For the CDR3, the DNA is TGCGCCAGCAGCGGGGATGAAGGGAGCTCCTACGAGCAGTACTTC. Its protein is CASSGDEGSSYEQYF.

This clonotype was observed at least ten times. The V call is TRBV6-5, the J call TRBJ2-4; TRBD2 matches 11 bases. Trimming cost V 4 bases and J 3 bases; bases outside gene matches: 5. The CDR3 is 16 amino acids. The germline V gene encodes CDR1 MNHEY and CDR2 SVGAGI. This CDR3 is CASSSLAGVGKNIQYF. The CDR3 DNA is TGTGCCAGCAGTTCACTAGCGGGAGTTGGCAAAAACATTCAGTACTTC.

This clonotype showed up many times. The chain carries TRBV7-6 and TRBJ2-7; D call uncertain. Trimming left V 3 bases short and J 7 bases short, with 10 bases between. From germline, CDR1 is SGHVS and CDR2 FNYEAQ. This CDR3 has 12 amino acids. The CDR3 sequence is CASSFGHQEQYF. The CDR3 region has the DNA TGTGCCAGCAGCTTTGGTCACCAGGAGCAGTACTTC.

This chain joins TRBV9 and TRBJ1-1, with D possibly TRBD1 on 5 matching bases. Trimming took 0 bases from V and 5 from J, leaving 11 bases between them. The CDR3 extends over 14 amino acids. The V gene's germline CDR1 is SGDLS and CDR2 YYNGEE. As DNA, the CDR3 is TGTGCCAGCAGCGTAGGCGCAGGGTATACTGAAGCTTTCTTT. This translates into CASSVGAGYTEAFF. The whole variable domain, filled in from reference TRBV9 and TRBJ1-1, reads DSGVTQTPKHLITATGQRVTLRCSPRSGDLSVYWYQQSLDQGLQFLIQYYNGEERAKGNILERFSAQQFPDLHSELNLSSLELGDSALYFCASSVGAGYTEAFFGQGTRLTVV.

This clonotype was observed at least ten times. The V gene is TRBV27, the J gene TRBJ2-3, with 11 bases aligning to TRBD2. The CDR3 totals 20 residues. Germline-derived CDR1 and CDR2 are MNHEY and SMNVEV (reference sequence). After removal of 5 bases from V and 0 bases from J, the junction contained 16 bases not matched to a gene. The CDR3 coding sequence is TGTGCCAGCAGTCCCCCTAGCTTACTAGCGGGAGCAGGGAGCACAGATACGCAGTATTTT. Its translation: CASSPPSLLAGAGSTDTQYF.

The chain uses TRBV7-8 and TRBJ2-5, with TRBD2 matching over 9 bases. V gave up 1 base and J gave up 5 bases; unmatched junction bases: 8. The CDR3 extends over 16 amino acids. The germline V gene has CDR1 SGHVS and CDR2 FQNEAQ. CDR3 protein: CASSLVVAGGPETQYF. In DNA, the CDR3 is TGTGCCAGCAGCTTAGTAGTTGCGGGAGGGCCGGAGACCCAGTACTTC.

This clonotype was counted only a few times. The chain employs TRBV12-3 or TRBV12-4 and TRBJ1-1; the D gene is possibly TRBD1 (6 bases). V lost 5 bases and J 5 bases, leaving 15 bases between the germline ends. This CDR3 is 14 amino acids long. The CDR3 spells CASSSWEGGTEAFF. Written as DNA, the CDR3 is TGTGCCAGCAGTAGCTGGGAGGGGGGGACTGAAGCTTTCTTT.